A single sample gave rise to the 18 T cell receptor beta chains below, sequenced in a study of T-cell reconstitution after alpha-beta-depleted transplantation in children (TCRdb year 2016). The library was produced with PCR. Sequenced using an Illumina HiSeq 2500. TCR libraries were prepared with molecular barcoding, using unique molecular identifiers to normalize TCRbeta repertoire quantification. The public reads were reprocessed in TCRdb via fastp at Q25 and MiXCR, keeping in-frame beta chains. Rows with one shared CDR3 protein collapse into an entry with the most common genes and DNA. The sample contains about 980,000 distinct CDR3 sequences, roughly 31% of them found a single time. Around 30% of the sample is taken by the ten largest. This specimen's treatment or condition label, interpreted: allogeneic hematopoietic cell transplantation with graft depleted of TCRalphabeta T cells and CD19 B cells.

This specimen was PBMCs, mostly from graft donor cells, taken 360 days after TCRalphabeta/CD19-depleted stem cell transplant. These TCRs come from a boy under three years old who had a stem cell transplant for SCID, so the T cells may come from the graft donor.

The CDR3 here is CASSLETGLSYQETQYF. The CDR3 nucleotides read TGCGCCAGCAGCTTGGAAACGGGACTTTCGTACCAAGAGACCCAGTACTTC. The V and J genes are TRBV5-1 and TRBJ2-5, with D possibly TRBD2 on 6 matching bases. V was shortened by 0 bases and J by 0 bases, with 15 bases between the two germline ends. CDR1 is SGHRS and CDR2 is YFSETQ in the germline V gene. CDR3 size: 17 residues.

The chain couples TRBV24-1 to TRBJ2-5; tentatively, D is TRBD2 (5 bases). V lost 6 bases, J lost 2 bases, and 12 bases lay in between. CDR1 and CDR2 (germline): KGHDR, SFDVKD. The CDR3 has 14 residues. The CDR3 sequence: CATSTRVGQETQYF. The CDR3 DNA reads TGTGCCACCAGTACGAGGGTTGGGCAAGAGACCCAGTACTTC.

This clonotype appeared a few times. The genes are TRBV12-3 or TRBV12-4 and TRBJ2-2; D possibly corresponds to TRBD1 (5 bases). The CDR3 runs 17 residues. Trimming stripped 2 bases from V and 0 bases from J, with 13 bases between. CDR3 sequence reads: CASSLSARVANTGELFF. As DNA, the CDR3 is TGTGCCAGCAGTTTATCGGCCAGGGTGGCGAACACCGGGGAGCTGTTTTTT.

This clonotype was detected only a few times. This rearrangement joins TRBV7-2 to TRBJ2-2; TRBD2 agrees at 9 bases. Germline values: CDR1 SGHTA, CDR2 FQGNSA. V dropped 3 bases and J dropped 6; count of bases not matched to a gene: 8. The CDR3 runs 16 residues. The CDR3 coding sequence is TGTGCCAGCAGCTTTAGCGGGGGAAGGTATTCCGGGGAGCTGTTTTTT. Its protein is CASSFSGGRYSGELFF. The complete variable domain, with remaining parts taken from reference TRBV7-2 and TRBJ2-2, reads GAGVSQSPSNKVTEKGKDVELRCDPISGHTALYWYRQSLGQGLEFLIYFQGNSAPDKSGLPSDRFSAERTGGSVSTLTIQRTQQEDSAVYLCASSFSGGRYSGELFFGEGSRLTVL.

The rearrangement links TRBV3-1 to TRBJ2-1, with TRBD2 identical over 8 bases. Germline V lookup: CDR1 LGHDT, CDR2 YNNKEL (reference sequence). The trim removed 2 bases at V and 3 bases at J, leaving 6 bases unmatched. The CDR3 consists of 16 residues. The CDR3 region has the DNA TGTGCCAGCAGCCAATTTTCGGGGGGGGTCTACAATGAGCAGTTCTTC. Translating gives CASSQFSGGVYNEQFF.

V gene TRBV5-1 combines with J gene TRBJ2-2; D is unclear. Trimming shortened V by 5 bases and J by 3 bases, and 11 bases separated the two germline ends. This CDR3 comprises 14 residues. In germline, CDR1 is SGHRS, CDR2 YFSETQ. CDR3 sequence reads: CASSFDGYTGELFF. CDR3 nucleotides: TGCGCCAGCAGTTTCGACGGGTACACCGGGGAGCTGTTTTTT.

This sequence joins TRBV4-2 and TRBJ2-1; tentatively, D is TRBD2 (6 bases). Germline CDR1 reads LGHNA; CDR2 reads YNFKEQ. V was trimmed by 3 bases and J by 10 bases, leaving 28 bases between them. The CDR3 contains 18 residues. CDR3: CASSHVTGLALDPTEQFF. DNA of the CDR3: TGTGCCAGCAGCCATGTAACGGGACTGGCTTTAGACCCGACCGAGCAGTTCTTC.

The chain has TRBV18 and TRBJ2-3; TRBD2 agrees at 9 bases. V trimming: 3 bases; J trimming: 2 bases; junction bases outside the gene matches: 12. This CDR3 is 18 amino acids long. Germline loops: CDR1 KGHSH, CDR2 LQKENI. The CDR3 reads CASSPHLAGPDSTDTQYF. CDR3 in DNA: TGTGCCAGCTCACCCCATCTAGCGGGACCTGACTCCACAGATACGCAGTATTTT.

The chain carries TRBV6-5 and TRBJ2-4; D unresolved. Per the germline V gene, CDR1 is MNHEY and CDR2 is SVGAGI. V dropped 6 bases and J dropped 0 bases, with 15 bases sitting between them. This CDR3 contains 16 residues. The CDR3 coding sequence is TGTGCCAGCAGCTTAATCTGGGCGGAAGCCAAAAACATTCAGTACTTC. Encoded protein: CASSLIWAEAKNIQYF.

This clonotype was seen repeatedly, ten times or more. CDR3 sequence: CASSPRQGAYEQYF. CDR3 in DNA: TGTGCCAGCAGCCCGAGACAGGGGGCATACGAGCAGTACTTC. The chain employs TRBV12-3 or TRBV12-4 and TRBJ2-7; 10 bases align to TRBD1. V dropped 6 bases and J dropped 4; count of bases not matched to a gene: 6. This CDR3 contains 14 residues.

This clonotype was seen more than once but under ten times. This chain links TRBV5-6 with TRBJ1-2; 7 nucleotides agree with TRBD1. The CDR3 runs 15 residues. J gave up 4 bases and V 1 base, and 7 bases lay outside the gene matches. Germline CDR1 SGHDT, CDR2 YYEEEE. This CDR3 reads CASSLRTGGTYGYTF. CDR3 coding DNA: TGTGCCAGCAGCTTGAGGACAGGAGGGACCTATGGCTACACCTTC.

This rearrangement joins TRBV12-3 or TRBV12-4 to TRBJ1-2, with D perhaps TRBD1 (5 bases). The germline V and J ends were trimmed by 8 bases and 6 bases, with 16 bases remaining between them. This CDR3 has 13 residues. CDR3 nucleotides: TGTGCCAGCGAGGCACCCGCGGGGGATGGCTACACCTTC. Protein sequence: CASEAPAGDGYTF.

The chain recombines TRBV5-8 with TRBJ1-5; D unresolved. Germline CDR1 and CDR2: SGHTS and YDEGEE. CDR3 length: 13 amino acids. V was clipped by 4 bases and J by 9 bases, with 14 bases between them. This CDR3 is CASSPGARRPQHF. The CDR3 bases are TGTGCCAGCAGCCCCGGTGCCAGGAGGCCCCAGCATTTT.

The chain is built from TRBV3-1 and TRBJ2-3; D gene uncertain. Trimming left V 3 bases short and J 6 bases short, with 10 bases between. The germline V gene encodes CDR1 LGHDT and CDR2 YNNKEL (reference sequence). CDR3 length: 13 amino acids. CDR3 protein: CASSHLWSDTQYF. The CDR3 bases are TGTGCCAGCAGCCATCTATGGAGCGATACGCAGTATTTT.

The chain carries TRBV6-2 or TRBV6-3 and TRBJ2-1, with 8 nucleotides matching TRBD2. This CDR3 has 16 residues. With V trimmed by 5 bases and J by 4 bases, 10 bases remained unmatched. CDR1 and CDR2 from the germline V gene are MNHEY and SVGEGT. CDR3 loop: CASSRKLLAAYNEQFF. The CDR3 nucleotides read TGTGCCAGCAGTCGAAAGTTACTAGCGGCGTACAATGAGCAGTTCTTC.

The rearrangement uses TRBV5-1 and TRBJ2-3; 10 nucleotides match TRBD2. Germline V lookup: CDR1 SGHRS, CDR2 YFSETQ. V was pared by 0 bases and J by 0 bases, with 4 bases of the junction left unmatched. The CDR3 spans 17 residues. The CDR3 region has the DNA TGCGCCAGCAGCTTGGGTAGCGGGGGGCGAAGCACAGATACGCAGTATTTT. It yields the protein CASSLGSGGRSTDTQYF.

CDR3 region: CASSLASLLAGGSNEQFF. The CDR3 coding sequence is TGCGCCAGCAGCTTGGCCTCCTTACTAGCGGGGGGATCCAATGAGCAGTTCTTC. The chain employs TRBV5-1 and TRBJ2-1; TRBD2 matches at 12 bases. With 0 bases clipped from V and 6 bases from J, the junction kept 10 bases outside the gene matches. The length of the CDR3 is 18 residues. Germline V gene data show CDR1 as SGHRS and CDR2 as YFSETQ.

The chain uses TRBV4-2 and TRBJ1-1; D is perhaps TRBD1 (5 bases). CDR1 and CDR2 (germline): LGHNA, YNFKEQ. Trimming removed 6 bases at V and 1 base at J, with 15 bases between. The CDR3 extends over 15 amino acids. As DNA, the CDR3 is TGTGCCAGCAGTCCCTTCGGGAGGGGGAACACTGAAGCTTTCTTT. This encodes CASSPFGRGNTEAFF.